This T cell receptor beta chain was identified during a study of cytotoxic CD8 clonotypes in ibrutinib-treated CLL. Study in general: Patients: roughly 11 relapsed/refractory, fewer than 16 treatment-naive, under 18 IGHV unmutated.

Study outcomes and limitations: Clonality was higher at baseline than in age-matched healthy donors and tracked circulating CD8+ T-cell counts. Public clonotypes, found uncommonly, either contracted or stayed stable on treatment.

Trimming stripped 2 bases from V and 1 base from J, with 8 bases between. The V gene's germline CDR1 is MNHEY and CDR2 SMNVEV (reference sequence). This CDR3 has 14 amino acids. Profiled with immunoSEQ multiplex PCR; TCRdb holds only in-frame clones, not every one. In the table there are over 45,000 clones, roughly 50% of which are singletons. For this clone: Its cognate antigen is unknown.

This clonotype originated in a human donor with chronic lymphocytic leukemia. This sequence joins TRBV27 and TRBJ1-1; possibly TRBD1 for D (6 bases). Source: PBMCs, taken after 24 months of ibrutinib treatment. In nucleotides, the CDR3 is TGTGCCAGCAGTTTAGTGGGGGCGAACACTGAAGCTTTCTTT. It is translated as CASSLVGANTEAFF.